Listed here is a single T cell receptor (beta chain). The V and J ends lost 5 bases and 6 bases, in that order; junction bases with no gene match: 5. This CDR3 spans 13 amino acids. Germline CDR1 MDHEN, CDR2 SYDVKM. This sample is part of a study of OX40 agonist ivuxolimab in advanced cancers. Clones were read by immunoSEQ multiplex PCR, and TCRdb kept only the in-frame ones, dropping some. The repertoire holds over 150,000 clones, with roughly 94% as singletons. The chain carries TRBV28 and TRBJ2-3, with 7 positions matching TRBD1. The sample in question was CD4+ or CD8+ T cells sorted from blood, obtained in a trial of the OX40 agonist ivuxolimab. This TCR came from an adult with an advanced solid tumor such as melanoma, head and neck, liver or kidney cancer. The CDR3 sequence: CASSRQGGDTQYF. CDR3 sequence (DNA): TGTGCCAGCAGTCGACAGGGTGGGGATACGCAGTATTTT.